The present T cell receptor (beta chain) was sequenced within a study of shared clonotypes between healthy human individuals. General study findings and limits: Shared clonotypes: 4.5% to 6% naive CD4, around 3.5% naive CD8, under 2.5% memory CD4, roughly 0.4% memory CD8. Incomplete sequencing of sorted subsets was indicated by rarefaction despite large depth.

The table came from immunoSEQ multiplex PCR; TCRdb's copy has only in-frame clones and leaves some out. The sample has 2 million to 2.5 million clones; 85% to 95% are singletons. With regard to this clone: Its antigen remains unidentified. Other DNA sequences in the same sample also yield this CDR3.

Germline V gene sequence: CDR1 SEHNR, CDR2 FQNEAQ (reference sequence). The CDR3 runs to 15 residues. The ends lost 4 bases at V and 7 bases at J; junction bases unmatched: 7. Sequencing was carried out using naive CD4+ T cells from PBMCs. Sample subset: CD45RA+ positively selected. V usage is TRBV7-9 and J usage is TRBJ1-5, with 10 positions matching TRBD1. This TCR came from a man aged 18 to 30 in good health. Some clones in this sample may be carry-over from other donors' samples. CDR3 DNA: TGTGCCAGCAGCTCGACAGGGGGCGCAGGACAGCCCCAGCATTTT. Translation gives CASSSTGGAGQPQHF.